This TCR beta chain was identified in a study of tumor-infiltrating lymphocytes in primary liver carcinoma. Overall study context: All patients, whether men or women, fell within 30 to 69 years of age.

Production of TCR beta cDNA used around 460 ng total RNA together with a constant-region primer. Libraries of TCR beta came from three nested multiplex PCR rounds with slightly modified ARM-PCR. It was with TRBV1-TRBV30 forward primers and a C-beta reverse primer that the first two PCR rounds were run, at around 11 cycles each. TCRdb reprocessed the multiplex PCR reads via MiXCR and lists one record per CDR3 protein. The sample includes 100,000 to 150,000 distinct CDR3 sequences, 55% to 75% of them seen just once. The CDR3 totals 17 residues. Germline V gene data show CDR1 as LGHNA and CDR2 as YNFKEQ. This clonotype has a single count. Sequence at one end of the junction differs from germline and may be a read error. Bulk tissue was left unsorted, and RNA and DNA were co-extracted from 20-30 mg of it. Among the patients, all had chronic HBV infection and none had been treated.

Sequencing was carried out using liver tumor tissue from sampling region 3. Subset specified: tumor region T3, left-lateral pole. This clonotype was sampled from a woman aged 60-75 years with primary liver carcinoma and hepatitis B virus infection. This chain uses TRBV4-2 with TRBJ2-1, with TRBD2 matching 8 bases. Judging by the DNA end, TRBJ2-7 fits better; the J call may be wrong. CDR3 bases: TGTGCCAGCATCCAAGATTGGGCGGGAGGAAATGTCAATGAGCAGTACTTC. It encodes CASIQDWAGGNVNEQYF.